Following are 20 T cell receptor beta chains from one sample sequenced in a study of T cell repertoires in cytomegalovirus infection. No cognate antigen is known for these TCRs. A single record per CDR3 protein comes from TCRdb applying MiXCR to the reads. The table has 100,000 to 150,000 distinct CDR3 sequences, 32% seen once. The sequencing used CD8+ T cells from cultured PBMCs, collected from culture after CMV antigen stimulation. The receptors were sampled from a human donor in good health (CMV status not recorded). Some clones in this sample may be carry-over from other donors' samples.

This clonotype appeared many times. V is TRBV7-2 and J is TRBJ1-2; perhaps TRBD1 as D (6 bases). Trimming pared 2 bases from V and 6 bases from J, leaving 19 bases between. Germline CDR1 and CDR2: SGHTA and FQGNSA. CDR3 length: 16 residues. CDR3 loop: CASSLRGGNPRDGYTF. The CDR3, as DNA: TGTGCCAGCAGCTTAAGGGGGGGCAATCCTCGGGATGGCTACACCTTC.

This clonotype was seen more than once but under ten times. The chain recombines TRBV7-9 with TRBJ2-1; 9 bases map to TRBD2. This CDR3 has 19 amino acids. The V segment lost 5 bases and the J segment 7 bases; nucleotides outside the gene matches: 21. Per germline, CDR1 SEHNR and CDR2 FQNEAQ (reference sequence). CDR3 amino acids: CASSVVISGGRISKNEQFF. The DNA for the CDR3 is TGTGCCAGCAGCGTCGTGATTAGCGGGGGTCGTATCTCGAAAAATGAGCAGTTCTTC.

V is TRBV7-9 and J is TRBJ2-5; 7 bases align to TRBD1. With V trimmed by 5 bases and J by 2 bases, 5 bases remained unmatched. The V gene's germline CDR1 is SEHNR and CDR2 FQNEAQ (reference sequence). CDR3 size: 14 residues. CDR3 residues: CASSLEGQQETQYF. CDR3 coding DNA: TGTGCCAGCAGCCTAGAGGGACAGCAAGAGACCCAGTACTTC.

This clonotype was observed a few times. The CDR3 protein is CASSNPRWFSNQPQHF. For the CDR3, the DNA is TGTGCCAGTAGTAATCCTAGATGGTTTAGCAATCAGCCCCAGCATTTT. The rearrangement joins TRBV19 to TRBJ1-5; D is uncertain. The CDR3 is 16 residues long. Trimming pared 4 bases from V and 0 bases from J, leaving 13 bases between. Looked up from germline, CDR1 is LNHDA and CDR2 is SQIVND (reference sequence).

This clonotype occurred a few times. V is TRBV28 and J is TRBJ2-7, with D uncertain. The ends were cut back, 6 bases at V and 0 bases at J, with 12 bases in the middle. The germline gives CDR1 MDHEN, CDR2 SYDVKM. The CDR3 has 14 amino acids. DNA for the CDR3: TGTGCCAGCAGACCCGGTTCACTCTCCTACGAGCAGTACTTC. It specifies CASRPGSLSYEQYF.

The V call is TRBV7-9, the J call TRBJ2-7, with TRBD1 as a possible D gene (6 bases). Germline assignment: CDR1 SEHNR and CDR2 FQNEAQ (reference sequence). The CDR3 covers 14 residues. Trimming cost V 5 bases and J 0 bases, with 11 bases left between them. The CDR3 spells CASSRTGTSYEQYF. CDR3 DNA: TGTGCCAGCAGCCGAACAGGGACCTCCTACGAGCAGTACTTC.

This chain joins TRBV19 and TRBJ1-1; D is unclear. Germline CDR1 LNHDA, CDR2 SQIVND (reference sequence). V dropped 6 bases and J dropped 0 bases, with 11 bases sitting between them. This CDR3 has 14 amino acids. The CDR3 DNA follows: TGTGCCAGTAGAGAAGAGGCGATGAACACTGAAGCTTTCTTT. It codes for CASREEAMNTEAFF.

In its sample, this clonotype was seen a few times. The chain carries TRBV20-1 and TRBJ2-5; 10 bases match TRBD1. CDR3 length equals 19 residues. Trimming cost V 1 base and J 4 bases; bases outside gene matches: 18. Germline V gene data show CDR1 as DFQATT and CDR2 as SNEGSKA (reference sequence). This CDR3 is CSARGPLIPGQGTSETQYF. The CDR3 DNA sequence: TGCAGTGCTAGAGGTCCTCTAATACCGGGACAGGGGACCTCAGAGACCCAGTACTTC.

This clonotype appeared once. This chain links TRBV19 with TRBJ1-2; 7 bases fit TRBD1. This CDR3 contains 15 residues. The germline CDR1 and CDR2 sequences are LNHDA and SQIVND (reference sequence). With V trimmed by 2 bases and J by 6 bases, 9 bases remained unmatched. CDR3 DNA sequence: TGTGCCAGTAGTATAACAGGGGCCGCGCTGGATGGCTACACCTTC. The encoded protein is CASSITGAALDGYTF.

The sample holds a few counts of this clonotype. The chain uses TRBV7-3 and TRBJ2-2; TRBD2 agrees at 11 bases. Germline CDR1 reads SGHTA; CDR2 reads FQGTGA. The length of the CDR3 is 17 residues. Unmatched junction bases numbered 2, after V lost 2 bases and J lost 0 bases. The CDR3: CASSLLAGGPNTGELFF. CDR3 in DNA: TGTGCCAGCAGCTTATTAGCGGGGGGGCCGAACACCGGGGAGCTGTTTTTT.

V usage is TRBV7-6 and J usage is TRBJ2-7; D is perhaps TRBD1 or TRBD2 (6 bases each). Per the germline V gene, CDR1 is SGHVS and CDR2 is FNYEAQ. The CDR3 is 17 amino acids. The V end was cut by 3 bases, the J end by 3 bases, with 21 bases between. CDR3 nucleotides: TGTGCCAGCAGCTTCAGCTTGACCGGGGGCCGTCTCTACGAGCAGTACTTC. Protein sequence: CASSFSLTGGRLYEQYF.

This chain uses TRBV5-1 with TRBJ2-2, with D hard to call. V shed 0 bases and J shed 7 bases, with 13 bases lying between them. Germline CDR1 SGHRS, CDR2 YFSETQ. The CDR3 covers 15 residues. This CDR3 reads CASSLAPLRVGELFF. The CDR3 region has the DNA TGCGCCAGCAGCTTGGCCCCGCTTAGGGTCGGGGAGCTGTTTTTT.

The chain joins TRBV28 to TRBJ2-1; 10 bases match TRBD2. Germline lookup yields CDR1 MDHEN and CDR2 SYDVKM. J was trimmed by 1 base and V by 6 bases; bases with no gene match: 12. The CDR3 is made up of 18 amino acids. The CDR3 DNA reads as TGTGCCAGCAGACCTGGGGTAGCGGGGGGCAGTTCCTACAATGAGCAGTTCTTC. It encodes CASRPGVAGGSSYNEQFF.

The V call is TRBV5-5, the J call TRBJ2-3, with D uncertain. V lost 4 bases and J 4 bases, leaving 19 bases between the germline ends. CDR1 and CDR2 from the germline V gene are SGHKS and YYEKEE (reference sequence). The CDR3 is 16 amino acids. CDR3 residues: CASSPVGWQESDTQYF. The CDR3 nucleotides are TGTGCCAGCAGCCCGGTGGGCTGGCAGGAGTCAGATACGCAGTATTTT.

This clonotype was seen at least ten times. The V call is TRBV7-3, the J call TRBJ1-6; 7 nucleotides agree with TRBD1. V lost 1 base and J lost 5; bases outside the gene matches: 2. The CDR3 is made up of 15 amino acids. CDR1 and CDR2 from the germline V gene are SGHTA and FQGTGA. For the CDR3, the DNA is TGTGCCAGCAGCTTAAGGGGGACAGATAATTCACCCCTCCACTTT. Translating it yields CASSLRGTDNSPLHF.

The chain couples TRBV4-3 to TRBJ2-2; D remains ambiguous. The V end lost 0 bases, the J end lost 3 bases, and 5 bases lay between the germline ends. CDR3 length: 14 residues. Germline assignment: CDR1 LGHNA and CDR2 YSLEER. The CDR3 DNA sequence: TGCGCCAGCAGCCAAGACAGTCACACCGGGGAGCTGTTTTTT. Protein: CASSQDSHTGELFF.

This clonotype appeared many times. DNA for the CDR3: TGTGCCAGCAGTTTAGAAATTTTGGGACAACATAGCACAGATACGCAGTATTTT. As protein: CASSLEILGQHSTDTQYF. The V gene is TRBV28, the J gene TRBJ2-3; D may be TRBD1 (6 bases). Trimming took 2 bases from V and 0 from J, leaving 18 bases between them. Germline V lookup: CDR1 MDHEN, CDR2 SYDVKM. The CDR3 is 18 residues long.

The sample holds many counts of this clonotype. This rearrangement joins TRBV7-6 to TRBJ2-1, with 8 positions matching TRBD1. Looked up from germline, CDR1 is SGHVS and CDR2 is FNYEAQ. V was pared by 5 bases and J by 2 bases, with 5 bases of the junction left unmatched. The CDR3 loop spans 15 amino acids. CDR3 coding DNA: TGTGCCAGCAGCGCCCAGGACAGGGCCTACAATGAGCAGTTCTTC. Amino acids: CASSAQDRAYNEQFF.

V and J are TRBV6-6 and TRBJ2-3, with 7 bases fitting TRBD1. Germline V CDR1 and CDR2: MNHNY, SVGAGI (reference sequence). The trim removed 1 base at V and 3 bases at J, leaving 10 bases unmatched. The CDR3 has 17 residues. The CDR3 DNA follows: TGTGCCAGCAGTTACTTACAGACAGGGAAGTGGACAGATACGCAGTATTTT. Encoded protein: CASSYLQTGKWTDTQYF.

The genes are TRBV7-2 and TRBJ1-1, with a tentative D call TRBD1 (6 bases). The CDR3 extends over 14 amino acids. Looked up from germline, CDR1 is SGHTA and CDR2 is FQGNSA. Between the trimmed V and J ends, which lost 1 base and 4 bases, there was a span of 10 bases. The CDR3, as DNA: TGTGCCAGCAGCTTAGACAGGGTGAGCACTGAAGCTTTCTTT. It encodes CASSLDRVSTEAFF.